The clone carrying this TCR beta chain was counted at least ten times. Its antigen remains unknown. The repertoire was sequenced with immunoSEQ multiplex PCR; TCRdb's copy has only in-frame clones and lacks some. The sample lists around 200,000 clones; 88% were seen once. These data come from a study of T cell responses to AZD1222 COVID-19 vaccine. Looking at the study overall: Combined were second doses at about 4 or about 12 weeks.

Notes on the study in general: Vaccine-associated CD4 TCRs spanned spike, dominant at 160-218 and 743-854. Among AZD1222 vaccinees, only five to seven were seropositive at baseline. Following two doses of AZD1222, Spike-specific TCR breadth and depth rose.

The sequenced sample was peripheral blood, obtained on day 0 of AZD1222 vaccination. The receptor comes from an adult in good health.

The CDR3 region is CASSLKGRSPLHF. CDR3 nucleotide sequence: TGTGCCAGCAGCTTAAAGGGGCGCTCACCCCTCCACTTT. The J gene is TRBJ1-6, the V gene TRBV7-9, with D tentatively TRBD1 (5 bases). Trimming took off 2 bases at V and 10 bases at J, with 9 bases between the two ends. Germline V gene lookup returns CDR1 SEHNR and CDR2 FQNEAQ (reference sequence). The CDR3 sequence is 13 residues long.